This is a list of T cell receptor beta chains from one sample in a study of cytomegalovirus exposure and HLA in healthy donors. Method: immunoSEQ multiplex PCR; TCRdb's copy keeps in-frame clones and lacks some. The repertoire consists of 170,000 or so clones, with more than 60% occurring once and the leading ten covering 2.5% to 4%. The material sequenced was PBMCs. Receptors originate from a woman aged 45 to 65 in good health and CMV-seropositive. Both conserved end residues are part of each CDR3. The D gene is left open where the match is weak.

TRBV27	NA	TRBJ1-2	CASSSTGMRGYTF
TRBV19	TRBD1	TRBJ2-6	CASSIEGGTGANVLTF
TRBV7-2	NA	TRBJ2-7	CASSLFGGSSYEQYF
TRBV19	TRBD1	TRBJ1-6	CASSRGRDRNSPLHF
TRBV19	NA	TRBJ1-3	CASSGVLSSGNTIYF
TRBV6-1	NA	TRBJ2-4	CASREGIDKNIQYF
TRBV6-4	TRBD2	TRBJ2-5	CASSEGASGGQETQYF
TRBV11-2	TRBD2	TRBJ2-7	CASSLGASGRSYEQYF
TRBV11-2	NA	TRBJ1-2	CASTPQGSYTF
TRBV5-4	TRBD1	TRBJ2-7	CASSPTGISYEQYF
TRBV7-2	TRBD1	TRBJ1-6	CASSLEGAGNSPLHF
TRBV5-1	TRBD1	TRBJ2-4	CASSIDRGSGKNIQYF
TRBV11-2	TRBD1	TRBJ1-4	CASSLQGAKEKLFF
TRBV7-2	NA	TRBJ2-3	CASSPIEGTDTQYF
TRBV7-2	TRBD2	TRBJ2-1	CASSFPTSGRSEQFF
TRBV5-1	TRBD2	TRBJ2-3	CASSSSGVSTDTQYF
TRBV7-9	NA	TRBJ2-5	CASRLRDSQETQYF
TRBV20-1	NA	NA	CSASPSYEQYF
TRBV11-3	NA	TRBJ2-5	CASSLDGGEETQYF
TRBV10-3	NA	TRBJ1-2	CAISEPQGWDGYTF
TRBV7-9	NA	TRBJ2-3	CASSLLNSDTDTQYF
TRBV19	TRBD1	TRBJ1-1	CASRDRGWLDTEAFF
TRBV5-1	NA	TRBJ1-6	CASSLEQGGNSPLHF
TRBV28	TRBD1	TRBJ2-6	CASTSIRDRGSSGANVLTF
TRBV28	NA	TRBJ1-1	CASSSQQGSRVNTEAFF
TRBV6-5	NA	TRBJ2-1	CASSTRLGSYNEQFF
TRBV7-9	TRBD2	TRBJ2-1	CASGFGTSGGREQFF
TRBV7-7	NA	TRBJ2-3	CASSLGAGDTQYF
TRBV5-1	TRBD2	TRBJ2-1	CASSLGLSGRGNEQFF
TRBV2	NA	TRBJ2-3	CASSSRTGQANTQYF
TRBV19	TRBD2	TRBJ2-1	CASSGLAGYNEQFF
TRBV19	TRBD1	TRBJ1-5	CASSWTGGNSNQPQHF
TRBV6-1	NA	TRBJ1-2	CASTIGGDYGYTF
TRBV7-3	NA	TRBJ2-3	CASSHGGPRDTQYF
TRBV9	NA	TRBJ2-2	CASSEQGEAGELFF